This T cell receptor beta chain is from a study of T cells in Graves' hyperthyroidism and ophthalmopathy. The wider study: It was at initial diagnosis, before any treatment, that peripheral blood was collected.

Regarding the study as a whole: By a 13 V-J model, ophthalmopathy was set apart from stable hyperthyroidism. Most clonotypes expanded in thyroid above 0.001 were likewise present in blood.

CDR3 length: 14 residues. Germline-derived CDR1 and CDR2 are SGHAT and FQDESV (reference sequence). J was trimmed by 4 bases and V by 4 bases; bases with no gene match: 7. The sample holds many counts of this clonotype. Its antigen is as yet unknown. The investigators amplified TCR beta CDR3 regions from RNA transcripts. Carried out on the TCR CDR3, a first-round RT-PCR used the HTBI primer set. From the multiplex PCR reads, TCRdb called clonotypes with MiXCR, one entry per CDR3 protein. The table has around 240,000 distinct CDR3 sequences, about a sixth seen once. Diagnosis rested on symptoms, serum thyroxine and TRAb, thyroid ultrasound, and orbital computed tomography.

The J gene is TRBJ2-7, the V gene TRBV11-1; 7 nucleotides line up with TRBD1. This receptor was identified in a woman aged 18-29 years with Graves' ophthalmopathy. Material: blood. This CDR3 reads CASSWEQGSYEQYF. In nucleotides, the CDR3 is TGTGCCAGCAGCTGGGAACAGGGGTCGTACGAGCAGTACTTC.